The rows below give T cell receptor beta chains drawn from one sample of a study of beta chain features in type 1 diabetes. Profiling relied on immunoSEQ multiplex PCR, and the TCRdb table lists in-frame clones only, not all of them. Here the sample spans around 500,000 clones, around 10% being singletons. The sequenced material came from naive CD4+ T cells from blood. Receptors were obtained from a young woman in good health. The CDR3 runs from the conserved cysteine through the conserved F or W. A D gene is named only where the DNA matches it firmly. Clone size appears in some rows only: once, few, many, or a class for an expanded clone.

cdr3_aa cdr3_nt clone_size j_call d_call v_call
CASSFVTLYEQYF TGTGCCAGCAGCTTCGTGACACTCTACGAGCAGTACTTC few TRBJ2-7 . TRBV7-2
CASSYRRGETDTQYF TGTGCCAGCAGCTACCGTAGGGGGGAAACAGATACGCAGTATTTT few TRBJ2-3 . TRBV27
CASSPQGRGGNTIYF TGTGCCAGCAGCCCACAGGGGAGAGGTGGAAACACCATATATTTT . TRBJ1-3 TRBD1 TRBV7-9
CASSLAPSSPAANYGYTF TGTGCCAGCAGCTTAGCCCCCTCGAGCCCCGCGGCGAACTATGGCTACACCTTC few TRBJ1-2 . TRBV7-6
CASSAVSYEQYF TGTGCCAGCAGTGCGGTTTCCTACGAGCAGTACTTC . TRBJ2-7 . TRBV25-1
CASSSSGVITDTQYF TGCGCCAGCAGCTCTAGCGGGGTCATCACAGATACGCAGTATTTT few TRBJ2-3 TRBD2 TRBV5-1
CASSVGTGYSGANVLTF TGTGCCAGTAGTGTCGGGACAGGGTACTCTGGGGCCAACGTCCTGACTTTC . TRBJ2-6 TRBD1 TRBV19
CASSLTSGKGTDTQYF TGCGCCAGCAGCTTGACTAGCGGGAAAGGGACAGATACGCAGTATTTT few TRBJ2-3 TRBD2 TRBV5-1
CASSPGSGVTDTQYF TGTGCCAGCAGCCCTGGGAGCGGGGTCACAGATACGCAGTATTTT few TRBJ2-3 TRBD2 TRBV4-2
CASSQETDQETQYF TGTGCCAGCAGCCAAGAGACAGATCAAGAGACCCAGTACTTC . TRBJ2-5 . TRBV4-2
CASSSRQYTEAFF TGTGCCAGCAGCTCACGACAGTACACTGAAGCTTTCTTT few TRBJ1-1 . TRBV7-2
CASSLRQGSLEAFF TGTGCCAGCAGCCTCCGACAGGGGAGCCTTGAAGCTTTCTTT few TRBJ1-1 TRBD1 TRBV4-2
CASSPAGAGANVLTF TGCGCCAGCAGCCCTGCGGGGGCTGGGGCCAACGTCCTGACTTTC few TRBJ2-6 TRBD2 TRBV4-3
CASSQEGGAGGTQYF TGCGCCAGCAGCCAAGAAGGAGGGGCCGGAGGCACGCAGTATTTT . TRBJ2-3 . TRBV4-3
CASVILSLVAF TGTGCCAGCGTAATCCTCAGTCTTGTAGCCTTC few TRBJ2-6 . TRBV6-6
CASSLVGTRSNEQFF TGTGCCAGCAGCTTAGTTGGTACCAGGTCCAATGAGCAGTTCTTC . TRBJ2-1 . TRBV7-9
CASSLLAGATGELFF TGTGCCAGCAGTTTGCTAGCGGGAGCCACCGGGGAGCTGTTTTTT . TRBJ2-2 TRBD2 TRBV7-3
CASSFSGSSYNEQFF TGCGCCAGCAGCTTTAGCGGGAGCTCCTACAATGAGCAGTTCTTC . TRBJ2-1 TRBD2 TRBV5-1
CASSRQETQYF TGTGCCAGCAGTCGGCAAGAGACCCAGTACTTC . TRBJ2-5 . TRBV2
CASSRGGYNEQFF TGTGCCAGCAGCCGAGGAGGGTACAATGAGCAGTTCTTC . TRBJ2-1 . TRBV7-2